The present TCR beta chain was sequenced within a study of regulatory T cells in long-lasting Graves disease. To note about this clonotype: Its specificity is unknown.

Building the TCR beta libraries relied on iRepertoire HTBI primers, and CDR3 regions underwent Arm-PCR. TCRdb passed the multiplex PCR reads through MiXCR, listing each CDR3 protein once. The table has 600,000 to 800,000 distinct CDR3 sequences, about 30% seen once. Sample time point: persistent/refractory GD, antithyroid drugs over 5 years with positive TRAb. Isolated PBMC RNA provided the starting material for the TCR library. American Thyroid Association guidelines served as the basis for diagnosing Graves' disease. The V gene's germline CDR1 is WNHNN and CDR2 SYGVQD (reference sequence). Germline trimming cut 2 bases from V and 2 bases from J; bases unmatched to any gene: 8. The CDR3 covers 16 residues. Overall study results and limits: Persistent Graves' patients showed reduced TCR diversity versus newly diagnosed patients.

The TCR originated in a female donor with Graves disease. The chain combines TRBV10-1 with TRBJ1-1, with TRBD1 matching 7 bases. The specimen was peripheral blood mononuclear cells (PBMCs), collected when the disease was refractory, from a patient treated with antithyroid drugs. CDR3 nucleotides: TGCGCCAGCAGTGAGAGTCCAGGGGGGGTCAACACTGAAGCTTTCTTT. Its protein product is CASSESPGGVNTEAFF.